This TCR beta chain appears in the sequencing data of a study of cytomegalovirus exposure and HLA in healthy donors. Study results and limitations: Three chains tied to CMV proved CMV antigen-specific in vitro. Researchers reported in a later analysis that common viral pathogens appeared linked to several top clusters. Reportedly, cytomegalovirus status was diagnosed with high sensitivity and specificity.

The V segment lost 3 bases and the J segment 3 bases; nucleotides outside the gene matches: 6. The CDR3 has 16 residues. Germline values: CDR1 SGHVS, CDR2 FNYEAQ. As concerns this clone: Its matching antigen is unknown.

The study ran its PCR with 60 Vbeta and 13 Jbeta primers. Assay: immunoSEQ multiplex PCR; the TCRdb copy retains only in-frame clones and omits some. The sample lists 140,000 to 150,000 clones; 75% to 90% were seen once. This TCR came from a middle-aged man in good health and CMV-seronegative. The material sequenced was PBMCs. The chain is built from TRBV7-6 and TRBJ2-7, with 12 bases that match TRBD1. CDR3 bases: TGTGCCAGCAGCTTCGGGACAGGGGGCGTATACTACGAGCAGTACTTC. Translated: CASSFGTGGVYYEQYF.